Listed below are T cell receptor beta chains from one sample, sequenced in a study of blood T cell repertoires in COVID-19. The method was immunoSEQ multiplex PCR; TCRdb's version includes in-frame clones alone and lacks a portion of them. The sample lists about 200,000 clones; 65% to 90% were seen once. Sequenced: PBMCs or T cells enriched from blood (not recorded which). The receptors stem from a woman under 40 who had been exposed to COVID-19. Both conserved end residues are part of each CDR3. Each record gives: D gene, clone size, V gene, J gene, CDR3 DNA, CDR3 protein. The D gene is left open where the match is weak. Some rows have no size entry. The others give once, few or many, or a class for an expanded clone.

>TRBD2|NA|TRBV20-1|TRBJ2-3
TGCAGTGCTAGTCGCGCTAGCGGGGGACGCACAGATACGCAGTATTTT
CSASRASGGRTDTQYF
>NA|NA|TRBV3-1/TRBV3-2|TRBJ2-3
TGTGCCAGCAGCCAAGGCAGGGTTCGTAATACGCAGTATTTT
CASSQGRVRNTQYF
>TRBD1|NA|TRBV9|TRBJ2-3
TGTGCCAGCAGCGGACAACCGGGACAGGGGATCGCAGATACGCAGTATTTT
CASSGQPGQGIADTQYF
>TRBD1|NA|TRBV6-6|TRBJ1-2
TGTGCCAGCAGTTCCGACAGGGGCTCTGGCTACACCTTC
CASSSDRGSGYTF
>NA|NA|TRBV27|TRBJ1-1
TGTGCCAGCAGTTCGGGACACCCGAACACTGAAGCTTTCTTT
CASSSGHPNTEAFF
>NA|NA|TRBV2|TRBJ2-7
TGTGCCAGCAGTGAAGCGCGGGGTGACAGGGATTTAGGCTACGAGCAGTACTTC
CASSEARGDRDLGYEQYF
>NA|few|TRBV2|TRBJ1-4
TGTGCCAGCAGTCCGCAGGGTGATAATAATGAAAAACTGTTTTTT
CASSPQGDNNEKLFF
>TRBD2|NA|TRBV9|TRBJ2-3
TGTGCCAGCAGCTTCTCTAGCGGGGGGGCCGGAGGCACAGATACGCAGTATTTT
CASSFSSGGAGGTDTQYF
>TRBD2|NA|TRBV5-1|TRBJ2-5
TGCGCCAGCAGCTATAGACTAGCGGGCCCCCAAGAGACCCAGTACTTC
CASSYRLAGPQETQYF
>NA|NA|TRBV3-1/TRBV3-2|TRBJ1-4
TGTGCCAGCAGCCAAGTCCGGGGAGAAAAACTGTTTTTT
CASSQVRGEKLFF
>TRBD2|NA|TRBV7-2|TRBJ2-1
TGTGCCAGCAGCTTAGCGGGGGGGAACTACAATGAGCAGTTCTTC
CASSLAGGNYNEQFF
>NA|NA|TRBV24-1|TRBJ1-1
TGTGCCACCAGTGATTTAGGTATGGGCCTGAACACTGAAGCTTTCTTT
CATSDLGMGLNTEAFF
>NA|NA|TRBV25-1|TRBJ2-2
TGTGCCAGCACTCTCACTACGAAACCAGGGGGGGAGCTGTTTTTT
CASTLTTKPGGELFF
>NA|NA|TRBV9|TRBJ2-3
TGTGCCAGCAGCGCCTATCACGGGGTAGGGACAGATACGCAGTATTTT
CASSAYHGVGTDTQYF
>NA|NA|TRBV5-1|TRBJ2-7
TGCGCCAGTTCATCAGGGGAATTTATGGGCTACGAGCAGTACTTC
CASSSGEFMGYEQYF
>NA|NA|TRBV7-8|TRBJ2-7
TGTGCCAGCAGCTTAGATCGTGGCGCTGGAGCCCTGGAGCAGTACTTC
CASSLDRGAGALEQYF
>TRBD1|NA|TRBV3-1/TRBV3-2|TRBJ1-6
TGTGCCAGCAGCCCCTGGACAGGGGAGCGCTCACCCCTCCACTTT
CASSPWTGERSPLHF
>TRBD1|NA|TRBV5-3|TRBJ2-7
TGTGCCAGAAGCGGTGGACAGGGTGGTGACGAGCAGTACTTC
CARSGGQGGDEQYF
>NA|few|TRBV5-1|TRBJ1-2
TGCGCCAGCAGCTTGGCCCAAGACAAGGATGGCTACACCTTC
CASSLAQDKDGYTF
>NA|NA|TRBV3-1/TRBV3-2|TRBJ2-7
TGTGCCAGCAGCCAACGGGGGGCTTTCTCCTACGAGCAGTACTTC
CASSQRGAFSYEQYF
>TRBD1|once|TRBV5-1|TRBJ2-7
TGCGCCAGCACCCCTCAACCGGGACAGCCTAAATCCGAGCAGTACTTC
CASTPQPGQPKSEQYF
>TRBD1|NA|TRBV19|TRBJ2-1
TGTGCCAGTAGTATGACAGGGAGCTCCTACAATGAGCAGTTCTTC
CASSMTGSSYNEQFF
>NA|NA|TRBV6-5|TRBJ1-5
TGTGCCAGCAGTTACTCGAATCAGGGAGGTCAGCCCCAGCATTTT
CASSYSNQGGQPQHF
>TRBD2|NA|TRBV25-1|TRBJ2-7
TGTGCCAGCAGTGGACTAGCGGGGGGCTCGGGGATGTTCGAGCAGTACTTC
CASSGLAGGSGMFEQYF
>NA|NA|TRBV2|TRBJ1-2
TGTGCCAGCAGTGAATCTAGGGCGGGTAACTATGGCTACACCTTC
CASSESRAGNYGYTF
>NA|NA|TRBV2|TRBJ2-1
TGTGCCAGCAGTGATATAGACACCTTGAGCTCCTACAATGAGCAGTTCTTC
CASSDIDTLSSYNEQFF
>TRBD1|NA|TRBV19|TRBJ1-6
TGTGCCAGTAGTCACCGGGACAGGTATTGGACCCTCCACTTT
CASSHRDRYWTLHF
>NA|NA|TRBV2|TRBJ2-7
TGTGCCAGCAGCGAGACAAGGCCTACCTCCTACGAGCAGTACTTC
CASSETRPTSYEQYF
>TRBD1|once|TRBV5-1|TRBJ2-3
TGCGCCAGCAGCTTGACAGGGGGAGCCGATACGCAGTATTTT
CASSLTGGADTQYF
>NA|NA|TRBV11-2|TRBJ1-2
TGTGCCAGCAGCCTTTCTCACAGTAGTAATGGCTACACCTTC
CASSLSHSSNGYTF
>NA|few|TRBV11-2|TRBJ1-2
TGTGCCAGCAGCCAAGGACAGACTGGCTACACCTTC
CASSQGQTGYTF
>TRBD1|NA|TRBV6-5|TRBJ1-2
TGTGCCAGCAGGGCAGGGGGCGCGTATGGCTACACCTTC
CASRAGGAYGYTF
>TRBD2|once|TRBV5-4|TRBJ2-3
TGTGCCAGCAGCTTGGCGAAACTAGCGGGGCGAGCTAGCACAGATACGCAGTATTTT
CASSLAKLAGRASTDTQYF
>NA|few|TRBV4-2|TRBJ1-6
TGTGCCAGCAGCCAAGGGATAGGGGGTAATTCACCCCTCCACTTT
CASSQGIGGNSPLHF
>NA|NA|TRBV2|TRBJ2-3
TGTGCCAGCAGTGCCGGGACTCCCCTCACAGATACGCAGTATTTT
CASSAGTPLTDTQYF
>TRBD1|NA|TRBV6-5|TRBJ1-5
TGTGCCAGCAGTACGACAGGGGGAAGCAATCAGCCCCAGCATTTT
CASSTTGGSNQPQHF
>TRBD1|NA|TRBV11-1|TRBJ1-5
TGTGCCAGCAGCTTAGGGACAGGGCCCAATCAGCCCCAGCATTTT
CASSLGTGPNQPQHF
>NA|NA|TRBV19|TRBJ1-5
TGTGCCAGTACCCTCCCCGATCGGAATCAGCCCCAGCATTTT
CASTLPDRNQPQHF
>TRBD2|NA|TRBV5-4|TRBJ2-1
TGTGCCAGCAGCTTAGGACTAGCGGGGGACAATGAGCAGTTCTTC
CASSLGLAGDNEQFF
>TRBD2|NA|TRBV2|TRBJ2-3
TGTGCCAGCAGTCTCGCAACTAGCGGGGGGGGAGATACGCAGTATTTT
CASSLATSGGGDTQYF
>NA|NA|TRBV19|TRBJ2-7
TGTGCCAGTAGTATCCGGCAGGGGATTCAGTACTTC
CASSIRQGIQYF
>NA|NA|TRBV5-1|TRBJ2-1
TGCGCCAGCAGCTTGGTTCCGTCGGGGGGCAATAATGAGCAGTTCTTC
CASSLVPSGGNNEQFF
>TRBD1|once|TRBV6-5|TRBJ1-3
TGTGCCAGCAGTTACTCAGGGACAGGAAGTGGAAACACCATATATTTT
CASSYSGTGSGNTIYF
>TRBD2|NA|TRBV28|TRBJ2-1
TGTGCCAGCAGTTCACTAGCGGGGGGGGTCAATGAGCAGTTCTTC
CASSSLAGGVNEQFF
>NA|NA|TRBV3-1/TRBV3-2|TRBJ2-3
TGTGCCAGCAGCAGCTCGGACAGACCCGATGGGGATACGCAGTATTTT
CASSSSDRPDGDTQYF
>NA|NA|TRBV1|TRBJ2-3
TGCACCCAACCACCGGGACAGCCCACAGATACGCAGTATTTT
CTQPPGQPTDTQYF
>TRBD1|NA|TRBV5-4|TRBJ2-7
TGTGCCAGCAGCTCGGGGAACAGGGGCGGAGGTATGTTC
CASSSGNRGGGMF